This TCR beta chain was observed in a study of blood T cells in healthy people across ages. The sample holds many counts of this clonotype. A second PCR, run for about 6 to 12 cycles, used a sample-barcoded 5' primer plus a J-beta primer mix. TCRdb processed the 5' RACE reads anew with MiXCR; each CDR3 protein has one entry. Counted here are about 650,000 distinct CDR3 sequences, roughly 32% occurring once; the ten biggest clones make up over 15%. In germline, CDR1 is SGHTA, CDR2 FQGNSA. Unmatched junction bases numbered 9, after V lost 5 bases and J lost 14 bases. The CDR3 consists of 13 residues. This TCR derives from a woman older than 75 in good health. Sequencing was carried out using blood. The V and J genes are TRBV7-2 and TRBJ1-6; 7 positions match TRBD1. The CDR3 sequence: CASSPETGRALHF. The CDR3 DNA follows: TGTGCCAGCAGCCCCGAGACAGGGCGAGCCCTCCACTTT.